Sequencing of this TCR beta chain was carried out in a study of T cells in tumors after PD-1 blockade. Study as a whole: Patients received pembrolizumab 200 mg every 3 weeks or cemiplimab 350 mg every 2 weeks. Whole-study findings and limits: About 45% of tumor TCR clonotypes were also found in blood.

Genomic DNA template from tumor biopsies or peripheral blood, roughly 616 ng to 6,004 ng input. Data came from immunoSEQ multiplex PCR; TCRdb stores just in-frame clones and leaves some out. The table includes tens of thousands of clones, roughly 84% detected once. Turning to this clone: No antigen is known for it.

Germline V gene lookup returns CDR1 LNHDA and CDR2 SQIVND (reference sequence). Trimming removed 6 bases from V and 0 bases from J, with 9 bases in between. This CDR3 has 14 residues. The source was PBMCs, collected before anti-PD-1 therapy. The chain joins TRBV19 to TRBJ1-3, with D uncertain. This receptor was taken from a human donor with advanced basal cell or squamous cell carcinoma (not recorded which). Written as DNA, the CDR3 is TGTGCCAGTAGCGCGGAGTACTCTGGAAACACCATATATTTT. This sequence encodes CASSAEYSGNTIYF.